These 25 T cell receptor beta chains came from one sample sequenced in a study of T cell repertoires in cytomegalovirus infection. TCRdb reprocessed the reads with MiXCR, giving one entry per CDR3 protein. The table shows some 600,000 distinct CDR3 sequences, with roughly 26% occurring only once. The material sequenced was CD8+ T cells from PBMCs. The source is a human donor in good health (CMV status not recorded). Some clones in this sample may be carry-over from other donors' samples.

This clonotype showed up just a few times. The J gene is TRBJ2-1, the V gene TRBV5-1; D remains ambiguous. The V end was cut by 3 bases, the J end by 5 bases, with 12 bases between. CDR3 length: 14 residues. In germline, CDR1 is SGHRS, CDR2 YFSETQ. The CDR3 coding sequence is TGCGCCAGCAGCTGGCCGGGTCTTCACAATGAGCAGTTCTTC. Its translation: CASSWPGLHNEQFF.

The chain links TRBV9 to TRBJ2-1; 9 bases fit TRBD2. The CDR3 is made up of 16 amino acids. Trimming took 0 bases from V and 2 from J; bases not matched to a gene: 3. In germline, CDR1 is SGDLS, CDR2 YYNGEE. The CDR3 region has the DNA TGTGCCAGCAGCGTAGGGGCTAGCGGGGCCTACAATGAGCAGTTCTTC. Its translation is CASSVGASGAYNEQFF.

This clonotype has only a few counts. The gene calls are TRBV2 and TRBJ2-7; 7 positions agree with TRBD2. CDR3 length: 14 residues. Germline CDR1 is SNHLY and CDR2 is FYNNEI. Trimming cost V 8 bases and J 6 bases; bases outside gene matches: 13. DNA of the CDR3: TGTGCCAGCCGCGGGAGAGGGGAAGGGACCGAGCAGTACGTC. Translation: CASRGRGEGTEQYV.

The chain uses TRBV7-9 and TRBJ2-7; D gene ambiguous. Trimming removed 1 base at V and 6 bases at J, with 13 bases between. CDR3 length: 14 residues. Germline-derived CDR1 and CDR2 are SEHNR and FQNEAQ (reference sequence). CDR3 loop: CASSLGQVSGEQYF. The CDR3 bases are TGTGCCAGCAGCTTAGGCCAGGTCTCTGGCGAGCAGTACTTC.

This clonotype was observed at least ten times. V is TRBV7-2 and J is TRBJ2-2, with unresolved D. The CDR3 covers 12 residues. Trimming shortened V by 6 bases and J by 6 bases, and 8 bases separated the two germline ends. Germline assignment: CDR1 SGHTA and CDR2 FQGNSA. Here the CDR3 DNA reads TGTGCCAGCAGTCTTAATCCCGGGGAGCTGTTTTTT. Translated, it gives CASSLNPGELFF.

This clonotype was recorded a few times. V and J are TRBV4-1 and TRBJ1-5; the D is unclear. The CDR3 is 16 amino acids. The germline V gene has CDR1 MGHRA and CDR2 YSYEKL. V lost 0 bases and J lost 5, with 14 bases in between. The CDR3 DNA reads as TGCGCCAGCAGCCAAGAGCCCAGTACTATCGATCAGCCCCAGCATTTT. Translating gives CASSQEPSTIDQPQHF.

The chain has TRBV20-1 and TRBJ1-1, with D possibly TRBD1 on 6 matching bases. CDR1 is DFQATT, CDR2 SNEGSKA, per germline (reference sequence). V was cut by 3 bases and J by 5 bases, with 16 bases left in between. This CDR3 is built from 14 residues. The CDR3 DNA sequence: TGCAGTGCTAGGTTCCAGGGGCGAGGGACTGAAGCTTTCTTT. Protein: CSARFQGRGTEAFF.

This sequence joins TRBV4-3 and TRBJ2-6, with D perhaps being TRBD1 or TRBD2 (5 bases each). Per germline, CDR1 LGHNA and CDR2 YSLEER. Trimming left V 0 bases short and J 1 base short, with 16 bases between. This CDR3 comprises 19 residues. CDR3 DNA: TGCGCCAGCAGCCAAGATTGGGGGAAAGGAATGTCTGGGGCCAACGTCCTGACTTTC. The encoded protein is CASSQDWGKGMSGANVLTF.

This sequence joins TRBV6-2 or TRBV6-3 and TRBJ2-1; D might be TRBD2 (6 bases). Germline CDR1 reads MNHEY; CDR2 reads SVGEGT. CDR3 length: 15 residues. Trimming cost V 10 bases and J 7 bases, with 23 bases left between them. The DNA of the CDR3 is TGTGCCACTCAATGGGGGGAGACCCTGAGGAATGAGCAGTTCTTC. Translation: CATQWGETLRNEQFF.

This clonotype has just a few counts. In DNA, the CDR3 is TGTGCCAGTAGTATGTGGACAGATTTGAACACTGAAGCTTTCTTT. Encoded protein: CASSMWTDLNTEAFF. This chain connects TRBV19 to TRBJ1-1; tentatively, D is TRBD1 (6 bases). The CDR3 has 15 residues. Germline CDR1 is LNHDA and CDR2 is SQIVND (reference sequence). Trimming cost V 3 bases and J 0 bases, with 11 bases left between them.

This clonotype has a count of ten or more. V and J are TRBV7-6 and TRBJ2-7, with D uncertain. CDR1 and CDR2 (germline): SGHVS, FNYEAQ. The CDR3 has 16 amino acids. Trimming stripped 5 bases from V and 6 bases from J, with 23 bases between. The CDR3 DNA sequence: TGTGCCAGCAGCCTCGAAGGGTTCACCCTAACGAGCGAGCAGTACTTC. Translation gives CASSLEGFTLTSEQYF.

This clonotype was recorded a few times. The chain's CDR3 is CASRLPGLASTDTQYF. CDR3 DNA sequence: TGTGCCAGCCGGCTACCGGGACTAGCTAGCACAGATACGCAGTATTTT. The chain combines TRBV6-6 with TRBJ2-3; 9 positions match TRBD2. CDR1 MNHNY and CDR2 SVGAGI come from the germline V gene (reference sequence). The CDR3 has 16 residues. Trimming removed 8 bases from V and 0 bases from J; junction bases left unmatched: 9.

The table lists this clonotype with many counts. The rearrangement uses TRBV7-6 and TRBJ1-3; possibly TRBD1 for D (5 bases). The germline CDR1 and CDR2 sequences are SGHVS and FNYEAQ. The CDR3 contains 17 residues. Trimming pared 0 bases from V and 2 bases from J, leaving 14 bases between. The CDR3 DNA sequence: TGTGCCAGCAGCTTAGCGCCGGGGCCGAGGGCTGGAAACACCATATATTTT. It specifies CASSLAPGPRAGNTIYF.

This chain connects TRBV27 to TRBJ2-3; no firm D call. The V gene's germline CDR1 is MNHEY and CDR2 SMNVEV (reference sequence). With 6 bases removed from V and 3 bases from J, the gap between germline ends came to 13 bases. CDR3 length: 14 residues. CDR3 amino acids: CASSGSLGTDTQYF. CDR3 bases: TGTGCCAGCAGCGGATCGTTGGGTACAGATACGCAGTATTTT.

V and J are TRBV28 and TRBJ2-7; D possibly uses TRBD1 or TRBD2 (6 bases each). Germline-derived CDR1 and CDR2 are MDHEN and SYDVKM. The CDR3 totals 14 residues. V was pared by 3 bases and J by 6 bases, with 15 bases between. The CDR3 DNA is TGTGCCAGCAGTTTGTACGGGGGCCGGGGCGAGCAGTACGTC. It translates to CASSLYGGRGEQYV.

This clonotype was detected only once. The CDR3 reads CASTGQGARGYNEQFF. In DNA, the CDR3 is TGTGCTAGTACTGGACAGGGGGCGCGGGGCTACAATGAGCAGTTCTTC. The V and J genes are TRBV12-5 and TRBJ2-1; 11 positions match TRBD1. With 8 bases clipped from V and 3 bases from J, the junction kept 9 bases outside the gene matches. This CDR3 is built from 16 residues. CDR1 and CDR2 from the germline V gene are LGHNT and FRNRAP. Full variable domain (rest looked up from reference TRBV12-5 and TRBJ2-1): DARVTQTPRHKVTEMGQEVTMRCQPILGHNTVFWYRQTMMQGLELLAYFRNRAPLDDSGMPKDRFSAEMPDATLATLKIQPSEPRDSAVYFCASTGQGARGYNEQFFGPGTRLTVL.

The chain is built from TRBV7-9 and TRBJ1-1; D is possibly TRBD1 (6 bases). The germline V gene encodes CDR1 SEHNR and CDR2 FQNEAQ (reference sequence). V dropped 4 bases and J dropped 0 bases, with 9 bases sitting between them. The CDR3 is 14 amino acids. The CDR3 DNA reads TGTGCCAGCAGCTCACAGGGCGTGAACACTGAAGCTTTCTTT. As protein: CASSSQGVNTEAFF. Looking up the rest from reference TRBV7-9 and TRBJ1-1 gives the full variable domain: DTGVSQNPRHKITKRGQNVTFRCDPISEHNRLYWYRQTLGQGPEFLTYFQNEAQLEKSRLLSDRFSAERPKGSFSTLEIQRTEQGDSAMYLCASSSQGVNTEAFFGQGTRLTVV.

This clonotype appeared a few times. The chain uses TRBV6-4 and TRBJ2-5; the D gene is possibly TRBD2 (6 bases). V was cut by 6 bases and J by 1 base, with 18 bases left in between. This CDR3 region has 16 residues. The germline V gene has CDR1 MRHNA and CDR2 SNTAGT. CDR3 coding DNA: TGTGCCAGCAGCGACCTACCGGGACTGCCCCAAGAGACCCAGTACTTC. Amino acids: CASSDLPGLPQETQYF.

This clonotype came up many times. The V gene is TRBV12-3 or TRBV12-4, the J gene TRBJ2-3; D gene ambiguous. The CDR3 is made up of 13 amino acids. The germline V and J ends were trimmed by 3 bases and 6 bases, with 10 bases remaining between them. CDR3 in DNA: TGTGCCAGCAGTTTTGTACCCGAGGATACGCAGTATTTT. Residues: CASSFVPEDTQYF.

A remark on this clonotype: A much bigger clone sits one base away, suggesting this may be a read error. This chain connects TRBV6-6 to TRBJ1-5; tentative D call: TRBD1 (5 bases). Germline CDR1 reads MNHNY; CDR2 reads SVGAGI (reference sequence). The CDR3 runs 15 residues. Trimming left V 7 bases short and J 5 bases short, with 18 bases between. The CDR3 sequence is CASIPRGSHDQPQHF. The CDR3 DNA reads TGTGCCAGCATCCCCCGGGGGAGCCATGATCAGCCCCAGCATTTT.

CDR3 sequence reads: CSVPDGLNTEAFF. CDR3 DNA sequence: TGCAGCGTCCCGGACGGGTTGAACACTGAAGCTTTCTTT. The chain couples TRBV29-1 to TRBJ1-1; no clear D. This CDR3 is built from 13 residues. V lost 6 bases and J 0 bases, leaving 11 bases between the germline ends. Germline V gene data show CDR1 as SQVTM and CDR2 as ANQGSEA.

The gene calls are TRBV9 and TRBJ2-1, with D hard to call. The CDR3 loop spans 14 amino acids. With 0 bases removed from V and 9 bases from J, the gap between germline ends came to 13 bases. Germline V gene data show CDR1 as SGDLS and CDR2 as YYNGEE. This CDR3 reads CASSVAFGVTEQFF. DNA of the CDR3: TGTGCCAGCAGCGTAGCTTTCGGAGTGACTGAGCAGTTCTTC.

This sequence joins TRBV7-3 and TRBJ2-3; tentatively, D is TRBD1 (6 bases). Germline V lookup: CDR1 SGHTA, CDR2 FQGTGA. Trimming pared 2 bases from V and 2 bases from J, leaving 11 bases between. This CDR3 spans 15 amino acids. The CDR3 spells CASSLGGLVTDTQYF. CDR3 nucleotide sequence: TGTGCCAGCAGCTTAGGGGGCCTGGTCACAGATACGCAGTATTTT.

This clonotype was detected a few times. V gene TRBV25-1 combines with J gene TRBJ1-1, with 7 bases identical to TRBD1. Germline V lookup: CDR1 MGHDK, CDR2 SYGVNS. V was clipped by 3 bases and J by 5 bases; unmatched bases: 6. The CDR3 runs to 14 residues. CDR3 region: CASSETGITTEAFF. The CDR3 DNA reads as TGTGCCAGCAGTGAGACAGGGATAACTACTGAAGCTTTCTTT.

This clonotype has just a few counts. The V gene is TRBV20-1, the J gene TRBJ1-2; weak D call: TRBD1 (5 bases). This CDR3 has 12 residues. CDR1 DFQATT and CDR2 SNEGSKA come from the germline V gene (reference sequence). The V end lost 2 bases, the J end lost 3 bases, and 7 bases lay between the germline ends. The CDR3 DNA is TGCAGTGCTAGATGGGACGACTATGGCTACACCTTC. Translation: CSARWDDYGYTF.